This is a list of T cell receptor beta chains from one sample in a study of control samples from healthy donors and cancer patients. Using immunoSEQ multiplex PCR, the repertoire was profiled, and TCRdb retains in-frame clones only, with some absent. The table shows 95,000 to 100,000 clones, with more than 85% occurring only once. The specimen was blood. These receptor sequences come from a man aged 25 to 40 in good health. The CDR3 runs from the conserved cysteine through the conserved F or W. Fields, in order: V gene, D gene, clone size, J gene, CDR3 protein, CDR3 DNA. The D gene is left open where the match is weak. Clone size is not always given. Where it is, it says once, few, many or a class for expanded clones.

TRBV7-2,TRBD2,-,TRBJ2-1,CASSLQVQAGKHEQFF,TGTGCCAGCAGCTTACAGGTACAAGCGGGAAAGCATGAGCAGTTCTTC
TRBV6-5,TRBD1,-,TRBJ2-5,CASSYSRTGRETQYF,TGTGCCAGCAGTTACTCCCGGACAGGGAGAGAGACCCAGTACTTC
TRBV28,-,-,TRBJ1-2,CASSINYGYTF,TGTGCCAGCAGTATAAACTATGGCTACACCTTC
TRBV3-1/TRBV3-2,TRBD1,-,TRBJ1-5,CASSSGGQGNQPQHF,TGTGCCAGCAGCTCAGGGGGCCAAGGCAATCAGCCCCAGCATTTT
TRBV5-6,-,-,TRBJ1-1,CASSAAGLGTEAFF,TGTGCCAGCAGCGCAGCAGGGTTGGGGACTGAAGCTTTCTTT
TRBV9,TRBD1,-,TRBJ1-6,CASSVGQGINSPLHF,TGTGCCAGCAGCGTAGGACAGGGAATAAATTCACCCCTCCACTTT
TRBV5-1,-,-,TRBJ1-1,CASSPNPAERGTEAFF,TGCGCCAGCAGCCCGAACCCCGCCGAAAGGGGGACTGAAGCTTTCTTT
TRBV12-3/TRBV12-4,-,-,TRBJ1-2,CASRAGQYGYTF,TGTGCCAGCAGGGCAGGGCAGTATGGCTACACCTTC
TRBV2,-,-,TRBJ1-2,CASSESFSGGYTF,TGTGCCAGCAGTGAATCCTTTTCAGGTGGCTACACCTTC
TRBV19,TRBD2,-,TRBJ2-2,CASSIRGANTGELFF,TGTGCCAGTAGTATCCGGGGGGCGAACACCGGGGAGCTGTTTTTT
TRBV4-2,TRBD1,-,TRBJ1-2,CASSQVGTGSGYTF,TGTGCCAGCAGCCAAGTGGGGACAGGGAGCGGCTACACCTTC
TRBV6-1,-,-,TRBJ2-6,CASSEKKGRYSGANVLTF,TGTGCCAGCAGTGAGAAGAAGGGTAGATACTCTGGGGCCAACGTCCTGACTTTC
TRBV7-6,-,-,TRBJ2-3,CASSLAGPSTDTQYF,TGTGCCAGCAGCTTAGCAGGGCCTAGCACAGATACGCAGTATTTT
TRBV7-9,TRBD1,-,TRBJ1-2,CASSSTGGAPIYGYTF,TGTGCCAGCAGCTCTACAGGGGGCGCCCCCATCTATGGCTACACCTTC
TRBV7-2,-,-,TRBJ1-3,CASSLASNSGNTIYF,TGTGCCAGCAGCTTAGCGTCAAACTCTGGAAACACCATATATTTT
TRBV6-5,-,-,TRBJ2-7,CASSYSTPSYEQYF,TGTGCCAGCAGTTACTCGACCCCCTCCTACGAGCAGTACTTC
TRBV7-6,-,-,TRBJ2-5,CASSLGAGSQETQYF,TGTGCCAGCAGCTTAGGGGCGGGCAGCCAAGAGACCCAGTACTTC
TRBV5-1,TRBD2,-,TRBJ2-3,CASSLSIAGADTQYF,TGCGCCAGCAGCCTAAGTATAGCGGGAGCAGATACGCAGTATTTT
TRBV7-9,TRBD1,few,TRBJ1-2,CASSLEGQRSNYGYTF,TGTGCCAGCAGCTTAGAGGGACAGAGGTCTAACTATGGCTACACCTTC
TRBV2,TRBD1,-,TRBJ1-2,CASSEEGGRGNSYGYTF,TGTGCCAGCAGTGAAGAAGGGGGCAGGGGAAATTCATATGGCTACACCTTC
TRBV6-2/TRBV6-3,-,-,TRBJ2-7,CASSYPWESPYEQYF,TGTGCCAGCAGTTACCCATGGGAGAGTCCCTACGAGCAGTACTTC
TRBV6-1,-,-,TRBJ1-5,CASSEVWQGNQPQHF,TGTGCCAGCAGTGAAGTGTGGCAGGGGAATCAGCCCCAGCATTTT
TRBV6-5,TRBD1,-,TRBJ1-2,CASRPGTALIGYTF,TGTGCCAGCAGACCCGGGACAGCCCTAATTGGCTACACCTTC
TRBV6-2/TRBV6-3,-,-,TRBJ1-5,CASSILYNNQPQHF,TGTGCCAGCAGTATTCTCTATAACAATCAGCCCCAGCATTTT